This TCR beta chain appears in the sequencing data of a study of blood T cell repertoires in COVID-19. Study-level information: Acute and convalescent COVID-19 specimens originated in the United States, Italy and Spain. The analysed material was cDNA or gDNA that came from T cells, B-cell-depleted T cells, or PBMCs.

Study processing details: Amplification of reference gene primers was used by the study to estimate nucleated cell counts. The assay was immunoSEQ multiplex PCR, and TCRdb's table has in-frame clones only and misses some. From that table come the V and J calls and clone size; the DNA was used to work out D and trimming. This sample carries approximately 190,000 clones, 70% to 90% of them seen once, and the ten largest clones take 20% to 25%. V lost 4 bases and J 5 bases, leaving 17 bases between the germline ends. Per the germline V gene, CDR1 is LGHDT and CDR2 is YNNKEL (reference sequence). This CDR3 spans 15 amino acids.

V and J are TRBV3-1 (or the pseudogene TRBV3-2) and TRBJ1-1, with a weak D call TRBD1 (6 bases). The sample consisted of peripheral blood. The clonotype originates from a man in his 60s with active or convalescent COVID-19. Written as DNA, the CDR3 is TGTGCCAGCAGCCTTCAAGGGGGGGTGGGAACTGAAGCTTTCTTT. It translates to CASSLQGGVGTEAFF.